These 21 T cell receptor beta chains share one sample of origin, sequenced in a study of blood T cell repertoires in COVID-19. Assay used: immunoSEQ multiplex PCR; TCRdb lists only in-frame clones, some missing. The table has about 310,000 clones, approximately 87% seen once. Sequences were obtained from peripheral blood. These receptors all stem from a woman aged 30 to 39 with COVID-19, enrolled during active disease.

The chain is built from TRBV29-1 and TRBJ1-2; D perhaps matches TRBD1 (6 bases). This CDR3 spans 14 amino acids. V dropped 2 bases and J dropped 1 base, with 11 bases sitting between them. Germline CDR1 reads SQVTM; CDR2 reads ANQGSEA. Written as DNA, the CDR3 is TGCAGCGTTGAACTCACAGGGCTTAACTATGGCTACACCTTC. Translating it yields CSVELTGLNYGYTF.

The V gene is TRBV18, the J gene TRBJ2-3; D uncertain. Trimming removed 6 bases at V and 0 bases at J, with 16 bases between. The germline CDR1 and CDR2 sequences are KGHSH and LQKENI. CDR3 size: 16 residues. CDR3 in amino acids: CASSQTLGSSTDTQYF. CDR3 sequence (DNA): TGTGCCAGCTCCCAAACGCTAGGTTCTAGCACAGATACGCAGTATTTT.

The CDR3 DNA reads TGTGCCAGCTCACCACGCCCGCAGGGTCCTAATGAAAAACTGTTTTTT. Translating it yields CASSPRPQGPNEKLFF. The chain carries TRBV18 and TRBJ1-4, with D maybe TRBD1 (5 bases). V was trimmed by 1 base and J by 3 bases, leaving 12 bases between them. The germline V gene encodes CDR1 KGHSH and CDR2 LQKENI. CDR3 length: 16 residues.

J is TRBJ2-7 and V is TRBV27, with D hard to call. This CDR3 spans 14 amino acids. Germline lookup yields CDR1 MNHEY and CDR2 SMNVEV (reference sequence). The V end was cut by 4 bases, the J end by 3 bases, with 13 bases between. The CDR3 DNA follows: TGTGCCAGCAGTTATAAATCCCCCCTCTACGAGCAGTACTTC. Its translation: CASSYKSPLYEQYF.

The chain links TRBV6-5 to TRBJ2-1; 9 bases are shared with TRBD1. CDR1 is MNHEY, CDR2 SVGAGI, per germline. Unmatched junction bases numbered 6, after V lost 6 bases and J lost 6 bases. The CDR3 covers 14 residues. As DNA, the CDR3 is TGTGCCAGCAGGGCGGGACAGGGAATCAATGAGCAGTTCTTC. This gives the protein CASRAGQGINEQFF.

The V call is TRBV5-1, the J call TRBJ2-6, with TRBD2 identical over 14 bases. The CDR3 consists of 17 residues. V shed 4 bases, J shed 4 bases, and the junction held 4 bases outside the gene matches. Germline V CDR1 and CDR2: SGHRS, YFSETQ. The CDR3 region is CASSPGLAGGGANVLTF. CDR3 sequence (DNA): TGCGCCAGCAGCCCTGGACTAGCGGGAGGAGGGGCCAACGTCCTGACTTTC.

This chain joins TRBV24-1 and TRBJ1-5; D uncertain. The V and J ends lost 4 bases and 0 bases respectively, with 6 bases between them. The V gene's germline CDR1 is KGHDR and CDR2 SFDVKD. CDR3 size: 14 residues. As DNA, the CDR3 is TGTGCCACCAGTGAAATGAGTAGCAATCAGCCCCAGCATTTT. Amino acids: CATSEMSSNQPQHF.

The chain combines TRBV3-1 (or the pseudogene TRBV3-2) with TRBJ1-1; D might be TRBD1 (6 bases). V gave up 1 base and J gave up 5 bases, with 8 bases separating them. The CDR3 totals 13 residues. CDR1 is LGHDT and CDR2 is YNNKEL in the germline V gene (reference sequence). CDR3 DNA: TGTGCCAGCAGCCAAGTCACAGGGACTGAAGCTTTCTTT. Its protein product is CASSQVTGTEAFF.

This chain connects TRBV7-2 to TRBJ1-2; 9 nucleotides match TRBD1. Germline CDR1 SGHTA, CDR2 FQGNSA. V lost 3 bases, J lost 8 bases, and 7 bases stayed unmatched. This CDR3 is built from 14 residues. The CDR3 DNA is TGTGCCAGCAGCTTGCAACAGGGGGCCCGCGGCTACACCTTC. Protein: CASSLQQGARGYTF. The entire variable domain, with the rest obtained from reference TRBV7-2 and TRBJ1-2, is as follows: GAGVSQSPSNKVTEKGKDVELRCDPISGHTALYWYRQSLGQGLEFLIYFQGNSAPDKSGLPSDRFSAERTGGSVSTLTIQRTQQEDSAVYLCASSLQQGARGYTFGSGTRLTVV.

This sequence joins TRBV10-2 and TRBJ2-5, with 14 bases fitting TRBD2. The CDR3 runs 16 residues. The J segment lost 0 bases and the V segment lost 6 bases, leaving 3 bases of the junction unmatched. Germline V gene sequence: CDR1 WSHSY, CDR2 SAAADI. The CDR3 sequence: CASRGTSGRDQETQYF. CDR3 nucleotide sequence: TGCGCCAGCAGGGGGACTAGCGGGAGAGACCAAGAGACCCAGTACTTC.

This chain joins TRBV30 and TRBJ1-2; no clear D. V lost 5 bases and J lost 2, with 12 bases in between. The CDR3 sequence is 13 residues long. The germline gives CDR1 GTSNPN, CDR2 SVGIG (reference sequence). The CDR3 DNA reads as TGTGCCTGGGCCATATCCGGGAACTATGGCTACACCTTC. Its protein is CAWAISGNYGYTF.

This chain joins TRBV19 and TRBJ2-1, with unresolved D. CDR3 size: 12 residues. CDR1 is LNHDA and CDR2 is SQIVND in the germline V gene (reference sequence). Trimming stripped 3 bases from V and 4 bases from J, with 4 bases between. CDR3 sequence: CASSIPYNEQFF. As DNA, the CDR3 is TGTGCCAGTAGTATTCCTTACAATGAGCAGTTCTTC.

This rearrangement joins TRBV19 to TRBJ1-5; D perhaps matches TRBD1 (5 bases). The CDR3 is made up of 14 amino acids. The germline V and J ends were trimmed by 6 bases and 0 bases, with 9 bases remaining between them. CDR1 LNHDA and CDR2 SQIVND come from the germline V gene (reference sequence). The CDR3 reads CASRTVSSNQPQHF. The CDR3 region has the DNA TGTGCCAGTAGGACAGTTTCTAGCAATCAGCCCCAGCATTTT.

Points on this clone: The same CDR3 arises from other DNA sequences in this sample as well. This chain joins TRBV30 and TRBJ1-2; a possible D gene is TRBD1 (6 bases). Germline V CDR1 and CDR2: GTSNPN, SVGIG (reference sequence). The CDR3 covers 11 residues. Trimming removed 5 bases at V and 8 bases at J, with 12 bases between. The CDR3: CAWSTGSGYTF. In nucleotides, the CDR3 is TGTGCCTGGTCCACAGGGAGCGGCTACACCTTC.

J is TRBJ1-1 and V is TRBV28; 8 bases are a match to TRBD1. CDR1 and CDR2 from the germline V gene are MDHEN and SYDVKM. J lost 4 bases, V lost 6 bases, and 4 bases had no gene match. The CDR3 spans 13 residues. The CDR3 spells CASSQGAPTEAFF. The CDR3 DNA sequence: TGTGCCAGCAGCCAGGGGGCGCCCACTGAAGCTTTCTTT.

V and J are TRBV29-1 and TRBJ1-2; TRBD1 matches at 7 bases. The germline CDR1 and CDR2 sequences are SQVTM and ANQGSEA. CDR3 size: 14 residues. V lost 5 bases to trimming and J lost 2 bases; unmatched junction nucleotides: 8. The CDR3 sequence is CSVQPGTANYGYTF. CDR3 coding DNA: TGCAGCGTTCAGCCCGGGACAGCGAACTATGGCTACACCTTC.

V gene TRBV18 combines with J gene TRBJ2-3; the D gene is possibly TRBD1 (6 bases). CDR1 is KGHSH and CDR2 is LQKENI in the germline V gene. Trimming removed 3 bases from V and 0 bases from J, with 13 bases in between. The CDR3 loop spans 16 amino acids. The CDR3 loop reads CASSPSGQKSTDTQYF. CDR3 nucleotide sequence: TGTGCCAGCTCACCCTCCGGACAGAAAAGCACAGATACGCAGTATTTT.

The V gene is TRBV7-2, the J gene TRBJ1-2; TRBD1 might be the D (5 bases). The CDR3 loop spans 16 amino acids. The germline V and J ends were trimmed by 2 bases and 7 bases, with 20 bases remaining between them. CDR1 is SGHTA, CDR2 FQGNSA, per germline. CDR3 in DNA: TGTGCCAGCAGCTTACTCGGGCTTTCTGTGGGGGGTGGCTACACCTTC. This sequence encodes CASSLLGLSVGGGYTF.

This chain links TRBV29-1 with TRBJ2-1, with TRBD2 matching over 9 bases. Germline V gene sequence: CDR1 SQVTM, CDR2 ANQGSEA. The V segment lost 5 bases and the J segment 3 bases; nucleotides outside the gene matches: 2. This CDR3 region has 13 residues. The CDR3 nucleotides read TGCAGCGTTTCTAGCGGGATCTACAATGAGCAGTTCTTC. This codes for CSVSSGIYNEQFF.

The CDR3 here is CASSLGLAGNVYNEQFF. DNA of the CDR3: TGTGCCAGCAGCTTGGGACTAGCGGGAAATGTCTACAATGAGCAGTTCTTC. The V call is TRBV7-9, the J call TRBJ2-1, with 13 bases that match TRBD2. The germline gives CDR1 SEHNR, CDR2 FQNEAQ (reference sequence). V was clipped by 3 bases and J by 3 bases; unmatched bases: 5. The CDR3 has 17 residues.

The gene calls are TRBV5-1 and TRBJ2-7, with 9 nucleotides matching TRBD2. CDR3 length equals 16 residues. Germline V gene data show CDR1 as SGHRS and CDR2 as YFSETQ. The ends lost 5 bases at V and 2 bases at J; junction bases unmatched: 11. The CDR3 protein is CASSRDGTSSPYEQYF. CDR3 coding DNA: TGCGCCAGCAGTCGGGACGGGACTAGCTCCCCCTACGAGCAGTACTTC.